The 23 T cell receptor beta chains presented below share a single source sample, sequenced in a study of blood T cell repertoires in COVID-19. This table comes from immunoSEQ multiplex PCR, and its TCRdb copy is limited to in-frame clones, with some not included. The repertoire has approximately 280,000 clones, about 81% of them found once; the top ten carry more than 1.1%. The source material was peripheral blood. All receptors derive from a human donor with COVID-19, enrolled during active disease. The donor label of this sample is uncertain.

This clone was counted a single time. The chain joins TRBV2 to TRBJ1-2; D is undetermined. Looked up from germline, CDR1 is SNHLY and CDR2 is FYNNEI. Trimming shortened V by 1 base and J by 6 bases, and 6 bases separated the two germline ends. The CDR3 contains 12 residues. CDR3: CASSEDGDGYTF. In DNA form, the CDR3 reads TGTGCCAGCAGTGAAGACGGGGATGGCTACACCTTC.

The CDR3 region has the DNA TGTGCCAGCAGCCTGGGACTAGCGGACGTCAATGAGCAGTTCTTC. Protein: CASSLGLADVNEQFF. The V and J genes are TRBV7-6 and TRBJ2-1, with TRBD2 matching over 11 bases. The CDR3 is made up of 15 amino acids. Per the germline V gene, CDR1 is SGHVS and CDR2 is FNYEAQ. Unmatched junction bases numbered 6, after V lost 5 bases and J lost 6 bases.

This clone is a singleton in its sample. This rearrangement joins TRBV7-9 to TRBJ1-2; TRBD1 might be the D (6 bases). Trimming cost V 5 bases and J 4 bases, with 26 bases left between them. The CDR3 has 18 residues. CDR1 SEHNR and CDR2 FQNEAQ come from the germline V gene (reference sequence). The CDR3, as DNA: TGTGCCAGCAGCCCTCCAGATTGGACAGCCGGGGTCGGCTATGGCTACACCTTC. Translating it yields CASSPPDWTAGVGYGYTF.

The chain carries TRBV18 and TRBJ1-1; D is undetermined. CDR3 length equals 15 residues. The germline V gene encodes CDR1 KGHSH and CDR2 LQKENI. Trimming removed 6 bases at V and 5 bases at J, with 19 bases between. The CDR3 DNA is TGTGCCAGCTCCCCATACGGAGGCCAAAGGACTGAAGCTTTCTTT. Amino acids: CASSPYGGQRTEAFF.

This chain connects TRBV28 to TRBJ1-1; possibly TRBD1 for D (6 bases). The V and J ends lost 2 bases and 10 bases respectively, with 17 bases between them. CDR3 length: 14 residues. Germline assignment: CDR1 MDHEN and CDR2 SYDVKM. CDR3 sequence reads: CASSLNMGGGRAFF. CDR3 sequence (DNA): TGTGCCAGCAGTTTAAATATGGGGGGGGGCAGAGCTTTCTTT.

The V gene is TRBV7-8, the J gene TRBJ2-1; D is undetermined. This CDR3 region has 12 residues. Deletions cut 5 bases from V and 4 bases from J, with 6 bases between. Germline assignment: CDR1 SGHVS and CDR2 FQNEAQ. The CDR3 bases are TGTGCCAGCAGCCAGCCATACAATGAGCAGTTCTTC. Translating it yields CASSQPYNEQFF.

In DNA form, the CDR3 reads TGTGCCAGCTCACCAGCGGGCCTCTCCTACGAGCAGTACTTC. Its protein product is CASSPAGLSYEQYF. The gene calls are TRBV18 and TRBJ2-7; perhaps TRBD2 as D (5 bases). The V end lost 2 bases, the J end lost 0 bases, and 8 bases lay between the germline ends. This CDR3 contains 14 residues. The germline V gene has CDR1 KGHSH and CDR2 LQKENI.

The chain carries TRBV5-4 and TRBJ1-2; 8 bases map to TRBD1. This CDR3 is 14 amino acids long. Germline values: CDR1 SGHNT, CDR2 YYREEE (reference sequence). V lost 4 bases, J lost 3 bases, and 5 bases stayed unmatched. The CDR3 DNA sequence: TGTGCCAGCAGCCGGGGACAGGCGGACTATGGCTACACCTTC. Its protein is CASSRGQADYGYTF.

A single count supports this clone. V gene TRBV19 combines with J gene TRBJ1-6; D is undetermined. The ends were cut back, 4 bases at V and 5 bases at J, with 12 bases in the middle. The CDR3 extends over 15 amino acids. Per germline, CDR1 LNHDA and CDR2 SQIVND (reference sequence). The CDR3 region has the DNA TGTGCCAGTAGTACCGGGTACGGTGATAATTCACCCCTCCACTTT. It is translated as CASSTGYGDNSPLHF.

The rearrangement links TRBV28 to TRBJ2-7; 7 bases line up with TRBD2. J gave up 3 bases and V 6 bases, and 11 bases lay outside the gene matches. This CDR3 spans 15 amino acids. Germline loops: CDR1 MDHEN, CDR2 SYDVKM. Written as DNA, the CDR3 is TGTGCCAGCAGCCGGGCTAGCGGAGGCATCTACGAGCAGTACTTC. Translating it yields CASSRASGGIYEQYF.

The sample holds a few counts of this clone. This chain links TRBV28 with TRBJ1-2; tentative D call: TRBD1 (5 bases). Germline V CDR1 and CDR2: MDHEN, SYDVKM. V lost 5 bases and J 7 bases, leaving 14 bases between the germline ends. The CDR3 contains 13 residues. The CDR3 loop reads CASSPPRGVGYTF. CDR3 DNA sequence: TGTGCCAGCAGTCCGCCCCGGGGGGTTGGCTACACCTTC.

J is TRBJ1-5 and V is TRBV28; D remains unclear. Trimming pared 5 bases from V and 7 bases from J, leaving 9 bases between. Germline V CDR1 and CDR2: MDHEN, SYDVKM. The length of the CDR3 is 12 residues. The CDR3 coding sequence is TGTGCCAGCAGTCAGGTCCAACAGCCCCAGCATTTT. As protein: CASSQVQQPQHF.

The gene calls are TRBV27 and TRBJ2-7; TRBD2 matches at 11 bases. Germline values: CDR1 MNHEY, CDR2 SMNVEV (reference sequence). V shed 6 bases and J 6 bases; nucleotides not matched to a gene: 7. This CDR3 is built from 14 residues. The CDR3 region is CASRIAGGPSEQYF. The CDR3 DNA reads TGTGCCAGCAGGATAGCGGGAGGGCCCTCCGAGCAGTACTTC.

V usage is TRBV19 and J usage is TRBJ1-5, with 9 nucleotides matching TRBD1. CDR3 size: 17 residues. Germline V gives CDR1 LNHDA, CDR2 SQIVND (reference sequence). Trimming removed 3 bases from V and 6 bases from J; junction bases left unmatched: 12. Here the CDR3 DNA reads TGTGCCAGTAGTATCGTACTGGACAGGGGAGGTGGTCAGCCCCAGCATTTT. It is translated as CASSIVLDRGGGQPQHF.

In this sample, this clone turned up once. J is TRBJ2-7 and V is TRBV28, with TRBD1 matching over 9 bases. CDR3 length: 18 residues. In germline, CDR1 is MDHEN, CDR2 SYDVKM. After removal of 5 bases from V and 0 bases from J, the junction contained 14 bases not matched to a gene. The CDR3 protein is CASSPYAGTGTFSYEQYF. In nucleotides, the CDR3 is TGTGCCAGCAGTCCATACGCCGGGACAGGGACCTTCTCCTACGAGCAGTACTTC. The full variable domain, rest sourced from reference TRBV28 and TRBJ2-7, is DVKVTQSSRYLVKRTGEKVFLECVQDMDHENMFWYRQDPGLGLRLIYFSYDVKMKEKGDIPEGYSVSREKKERFSLILESASTNQTSMYLCASSPYAGTGTFSYEQYFGPGTRLTVT.

The CDR3 sequence is CASSVRYSATFADTQYF. The CDR3 coding sequence is TGTGCCAGCAGCGTACGGTATAGCGCCACATTCGCAGATACGCAGTATTTT. This chain connects TRBV5-6 to TRBJ2-3; TRBD2 is a possible D gene (5 bases). Trimming left V 4 bases short and J 4 bases short, with 22 bases between. CDR1 and CDR2 from the germline V gene are SGHDT and YYEEEE. The CDR3 covers 17 residues.

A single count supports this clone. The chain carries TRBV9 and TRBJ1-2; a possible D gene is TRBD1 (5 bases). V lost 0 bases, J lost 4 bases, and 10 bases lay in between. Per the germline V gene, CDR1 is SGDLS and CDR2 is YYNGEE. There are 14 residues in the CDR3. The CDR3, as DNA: TGTGCCAGCAGCGTAGGGGGGGAGACCTATGGCTACACCTTC. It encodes CASSVGGETYGYTF.

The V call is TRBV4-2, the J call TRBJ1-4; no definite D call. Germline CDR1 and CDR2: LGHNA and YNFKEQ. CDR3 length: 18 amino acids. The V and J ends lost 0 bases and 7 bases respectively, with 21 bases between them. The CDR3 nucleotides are TGTGCCAGCAGCCAAGATACCATCTTGGGCAGGCAGCCTGAAAAACTGTTTTTT. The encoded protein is CASSQDTILGRQPEKLFF.

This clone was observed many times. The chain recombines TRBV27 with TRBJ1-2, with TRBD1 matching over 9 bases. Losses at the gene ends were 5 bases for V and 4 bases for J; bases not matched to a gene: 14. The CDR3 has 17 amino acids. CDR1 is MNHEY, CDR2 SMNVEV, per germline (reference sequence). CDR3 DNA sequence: TGTGCCAGCAGTGACAACCCGACAGGGGGTTTGCCCTATGGCTACACCTTC. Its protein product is CASSDNPTGGLPYGYTF.

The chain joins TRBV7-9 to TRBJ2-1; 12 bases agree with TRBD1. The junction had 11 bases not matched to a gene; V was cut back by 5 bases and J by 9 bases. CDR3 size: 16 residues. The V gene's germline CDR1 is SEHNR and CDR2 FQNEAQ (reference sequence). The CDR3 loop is CASSQTGTGGWGEQFF. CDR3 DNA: TGTGCCAGCAGCCAAACCGGGACAGGGGGCTGGGGTGAGCAGTTCTTC.

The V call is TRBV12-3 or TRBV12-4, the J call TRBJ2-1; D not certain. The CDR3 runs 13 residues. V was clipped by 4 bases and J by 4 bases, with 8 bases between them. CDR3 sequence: CASSYFPYNEQFF. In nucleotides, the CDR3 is TGTGCCAGCAGTTATTTCCCGTACAATGAGCAGTTCTTC.

The CDR3 DNA follows: TGTGCCAGTAGTAATGAGGTCACAGATACGCAGTATTTT. It codes for CASSNEVTDTQYF. The chain uses TRBV19 and TRBJ2-3; no reliable D call. From germline, CDR1 is LNHDA and CDR2 SQIVND (reference sequence). The ends were cut back, 4 bases at V and 2 bases at J, with 7 bases in the middle. The length of the CDR3 is 13 residues. The whole variable domain, filled in from reference TRBV19 and TRBJ2-3, reads DGGITQSPKYLFRKEGQNVTLSCEQNLNHDAMYWYRQDPGQGLRLIYYSQIVNDFQKGDIAEGYSVSREKKESFPLTVTSAQKNPTAFYLCASSNEVTDTQYFGPGTRLTVL.

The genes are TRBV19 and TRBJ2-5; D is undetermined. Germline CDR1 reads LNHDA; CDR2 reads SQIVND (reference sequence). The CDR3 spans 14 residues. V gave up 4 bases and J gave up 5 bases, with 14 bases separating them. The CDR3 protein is CASSKTEKVETQYF. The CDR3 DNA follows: TGTGCCAGTAGTAAGACGGAGAAAGTTGAGACCCAGTACTTC. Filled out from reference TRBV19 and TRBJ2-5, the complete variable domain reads DGGITQSPKYLFRKEGQNVTLSCEQNLNHDAMYWYRQDPGQGLRLIYYSQIVNDFQKGDIAEGYSVSREKKESFPLTVTSAQKNPTAFYLCASSKTEKVETQYFGPGTRLLVL.